This T cell receptor (beta chain) was sequenced in a study of blood T cell repertoires in COVID-19. Whole-study context: Specimens from acute and convalescent COVID-19 originated in the United States, Italy and Spain. Sample material is recorded as cDNA or gDNA derived from T cells, B-cell-depleted T cells, or PBMCs.

This table comes from immunoSEQ multiplex PCR, and its TCRdb copy is limited to in-frame clones, with some not included. The table records 150,000 to 200,000 clones, 86% of them present only once. The CDR3 covers 11 residues. J gave up 12 bases and V 7 bases, and 6 bases lay outside the gene matches. The V gene's germline CDR1 is SEHNR and CDR2 FQNEAQ (reference sequence). Only one count was recorded for this clone. Sequenced sample: peripheral blood. The chain is built from TRBV7-9 and TRBJ2-3; 8 nucleotides agree with TRBD2. The sequence was obtained from a man aged 50-59 years with active or convalescent COVID-19. This CDR3 is CASTRGGVQYF. Here the CDR3 DNA reads TGTGCCAGCACCCGGGGGGGGGTCCAGTATTTT. Full variable domain (rest looked up from reference TRBV7-9 and TRBJ2-3): DTGVSQNPRHKITKRGQNVTFRCDPISEHNRLYWYRQTLGQGPEFLTYFQNEAQLEKSRLLSDRFSAERPKGSFSTLEIQRTEQGDSAMYLCASTRGGVQYFGPGTRLTVL.